This T cell receptor (beta chain) derives from a study of cytomegalovirus exposure and HLA in healthy donors (dated by TCRdb to between 2016 and 2019). Turning to the overall study: An earlier analysis of roughly 500 of the donors reported roughly 300 Gb of sequence data and around 120 million unique TCR beta sequences obtained from about 179 million T cells. Using immunosequencing, the study profiled T cell repertoires from roughly 650 subjects and related those repertoires to cytomegalovirus serostatus. Class I and class II HLA loci were covered by the typing at four-digit resolution. The number of donors typed differed by locus, with 629-630 for A, B, C, DRB1 and DQB1, 522 for DQA1, over 600 for DPA1, and approximately 470 for DPB1. In an earlier analysis of roughly 540 of the donors, high-throughput TCR beta sequencing was used to judge whether each TCR beta V gene segment behaved as functional or pseudogenic. An early release covering around 630 HLA-typed donors comprised about 300 gigabases of sequencing data and 65 million to 100 million unique TCR sequences. Of the roughly 400 genotyped donors, over 70% fell in the genetic ancestry cluster associated with self-reported Caucasian donors. On average, around 240,000 unique TCR beta nucleotide sequences were sequenced per donor among a few hundred genotyped donors of the cohort, with roughly 20% of those sequences being non-productive. A later analysis re-analyzed previously published TCR beta repertoires from approximately 700 donors and added high-resolution HLA genotyping to study TCR occurrence patterns. Donor age, sex, ethnicity and CMV serostatus were collected together with the repertoire data. The study aimed to test whether cataloging public T cell receptors could reveal signatures of past pathogen exposure. High-throughput TCR immunosequencing, statistical association of individual TCRs with disease status, and machine learning were combined to predict cytomegalovirus infection status. About 5 DR-DQ haplotypes were handled as single units for association and clustering, since linkage in the cohort was strong. Genome-wide SNP genotypes for about three fifths of the roughly 700 donors were used in a later genetic analysis, which treated that subset as a discovery cohort. Besides the first cohort of under 700 subjects, a separate validation cohort made up of some 110 different subjects was used. The later analysis used no new phenotypic data to find candidate immune exposures, relying instead on TCR beta sequences and their occurrence across donors. All discovery cohort repertoires had been generated using a single sequencing platform.

The cohort was made up of around 720 healthy bone marrow donors. All cohort members were sampled while nominally healthy, although unrecorded immune exposures were likely present. Of the approximately 670 cohort members, nearly 300 had a positive CMV serostatus and approximately 400 had a negative one, while no CMV serostatus was recorded for the donor. Each donor provided a peripheral blood sample, and peripheral blood mononuclear cells were used for TCR beta sequencing. The Qiagen DNeasy Blood Extraction Kit was used to extract genomic DNA from the blood cell samples. Regarding this clone: Its specific antigen is unknown. No base-level quality is on record; no much larger clone is a single base apart.

The investigation overall reported the following: In a later analysis, HLA-associated TCR beta chains showed more clonal expansion and lower generation probabilities than non-associated chains that were equally common. Sequencing depth was assumed to be roughly uniform across donors in the presence/absence analyses, though that assumption may not hold. In a later genetic analysis, a missense DCLRE1C variant was associated with V-gene and J-gene trimming of TCR beta chains, and the association was replicated in an independent cohort. Because counts were too low, about 15 rarely observed V segments, including chromosome 9 orphons, were left out of the earlier analysis of 500 to 750 of the donors. In a later genetic analysis, fewer N-insertions in productive TCRs were reported among donors in an Asian-associated ancestry cluster than the roughly 700-donor mean. Most TCR sequences were seen in very few donors, while some public TCRs were found in many individuals. The classifier was reported to diagnose cytomegalovirus status with high specificity and sensitivity in both the original and validation cohorts. Broadly in line with IMGT annotations, most TCR beta V segments showed up in productive rearrangements about 87% or about 30% of the time in an earlier analysis of 587 of the donors. The authors suggested that the approach could potentially be generalized to other disease states and immunological phenotypes. According to a later analysis, parvovirus B19, influenza, CMV and Epstein-Barr virus appeared linked to several top co-occurrence clusters. Most CMV-associated TCR beta chains appeared to be HLA-restricted in a later analysis, and the HLA associations seemed to be driven largely by CMV exposure. Because HLA typing was unavailable for some donors at each locus, only the typed subset was used in association tests. A cluster of highly shared sequence variants was judged likely to represent a technical artifact of the sequencing pipeline. Linkage disequilibrium might explain the correlated functional status among segregating V segments, but an unknown experimental factor could not be ruled out. The only immune exposure information available for the cohort was CMV serostatus. In a later analysis, TCR association rates were found to vary across HLA loci, with the most associated TCRs seen for DRB1 alleles and the fewest for HLA-C alleles. The study gave a list of under 200 TCR beta chains associated with cytomegalovirus. A further reported finding was that TCR beta sequences accurately predicted the HLA-A and HLA-B alleles for most subjects in the first cohort. The cohort was sequenced for TCR beta chains only, and without alpha or paired-chain data the features that could be detected were limited. The 87-base-pair reads could not distinguish some IMGT-functional V segments, including TRBV6-2 and TRBV6-3, so those segments were excluded. When HLA alleles, especially DR and DQ, strongly co-occurred, attributing TCR associations to individual alleles was difficult. A few of the identified cytomegalovirus-associated TCR beta chains were confirmed in vitro to be specific for cytomegalovirus antigens. In a later analysis, 16,951 TCR beta sequences were associated with specific HLA alleles at a false discovery rate of 0.05.

The CDR3 runs 13 amino acids, cysteine and phenylalanine included. The sequence is cut down to CDR3 DNA, 39 bases in frame from base 1. In the germline V gene, CDR1 corresponds to KGHSH and CDR2 to LQKENI. Trimming removed 0 bases from V and 7 bases from J, leaving 7 bases between the germline ends. Preparation of the library involved the immunoSEQ multiplex PCR assay. For the multiplex PCR, a mixture combining 60 forward primers for TCR Vbeta segments and 13 reverse primers for TCR Jbeta segments was used. The CDR3 region of rearranged TCR beta genes was amplified from genomic DNA by a multiplex PCR assay. The amplified TCR beta libraries were sequenced on the Illumina HiSeq System as 87-base-pair reads. The original methods were these. In a later analysis, tens of millions of unique TCR beta chains were counted across the 500 to 700 repertoires, and roughly 10 million of these chains were shared by at least two donors. Raw reads were error-corrected and collapsed into unique sequences with a nearest-neighbor algorithm that merged closely related sequences to remove PCR and sequencing errors. V, D and J gene segments were assigned by aligning CDR3 sequences to IMGT reference sequences. For a sequence to be retained, a match of at least six nucleotides to both a V gene segment and a J gene segment was required. Rearrangements were called productive when the CDR3 lacked stop codons and stayed in frame with V and J; all others were non-productive. Following IMGT convention, CDR3 was defined as the stretch from the second conserved V-encoded cysteine to the conserved J-encoded phenylalanine. In an earlier analysis of just under 600 of the donors, sequences lacking an unambiguous match to a single V gene segment were excluded. In an earlier analysis of approximately 550 of the donors, V segments were called functional above 56.7% productive rearrangements and were called segregating when the between-donor standard deviation exceeded 5%. A statistical classification framework was developed to diagnose cytomegalovirus status using the catalog of TCR beta chain sequences. V and J gene assignment, in a later analysis, came from comparing TCR nucleotide sequences with IMGT/GENE-DB human TR gene sequences. In a later analysis, CDR3 sequences and most-parsimonious VDJ recombination scenarios were assigned using the TCRdist pipeline. In a later analysis, each TCR beta chain was defined by its CDR3 amino acid sequence together with its V-gene family, and reads lacking a unique V-gene family were excluded. A later analysis removed 500 to 650 highly shared, low-generation-probability nucleotide sequences to deal with suspected cross-contamination and a sequencing artifact. A later analysis calculated a clonal expansion index for each public chain from normalized within-repertoire ranks of inferred template counts. In a later analysis, generation probabilities were computed with a VDJ recombination model fitted to out-of-frame rearrangements, and the resulting probabilities were checked against IGoR. In a later analysis, TCR-TCR, TCR-HLA and TCR-CMV co-occurrence was scored with hypergeometric tests, and a repertoire-size bias correction was applied to TCR pairs. False discovery rates were estimated in a later analysis by permuting HLA or CMV assignments 20 times. In a later analysis, co-occurring TCRs were grouped using DBSCAN, with TCRdist sequence similarity added in when clustering inside HLA-allele-positive subsets. Repertoires with fewer than 30,000 or more than 120,000 public chains were left out of co-occurrence clustering, as were a handful of repertoires with anomalous nucleotide sharing. Held by TCRdb, this immuneACCESS table contains in-frame sequences only and omits some clones. Under half of the omission traces to an unresolved V gene where checked; the cause of the rest is unknown. From that table come the V and J calls and clone size; the DNA was used to work out D and trimming. The sample includes about 130,000 clones, with about 82% observed a single time. Together, the top ten hold about 4.5% of the sample.

The sequencing sample was made of PBMCs. The chain is assembled from TRBV18 and TRBJ2-1; the D gene is not confidently resolved. This receptor was taken from a man younger than 45 in good health. For the CDR3, the sequence is CASSPPSVNEQFF. The nucleotide sequence reads as follows: TGTGCCAGCTCACCACCGTCAGTGAATGAGCAGTTCTTC.